These 28 T cell receptor beta chains were sequenced from one sample in a study of vaccination effects on CD4 cells after COVID-19. This table comes from immunoSEQ multiplex PCR, and its TCRdb copy is limited to in-frame clones, with some not included. The sample carries 30,000 to 35,000 clones, roughly 73% recorded once. ViraFEST used viral peptide pools to expand antigen-specific CD4+ T cells before sequencing. Following culture for approximately ten days, CD4+ T cells were isolated. Negative nucleocapsid antibody tests before and after vaccination confirmed no previous SARS-CoV-2 infection. The antigens these receptors bind are not known. The specimen comprised CD4+ T cells from PBMCs cultured with HCoV-OC43 spike peptides, sampled before COVID-19 vaccination. As to subset: HCoV-OC43 spike overlapping peptide pool stimulation. The source of these receptors is a human donor who received a COVID-19 vaccine.

In regard to this clone: At one of its ends the junction is not consistent with the germline gene, which may arise from a read error. This chain joins TRBV7-7 and TRBJ2-5; maybe TRBD2 (6 bases). Germline loops: CDR1 SSHAT, CDR2 FNYEAQ (reference sequence). The CDR3 has 15 amino acids. CDR3 sequence: CASSLGARSGETQYF. Written as DNA, the CDR3 is TGTGCTAGCAGCTTAGGAGCCAGGAGCGGGGAGACCCAGTACTTC. The complete variable domain, with remaining parts taken from reference TRBV7-7 and TRBJ2-5, reads GAGVSQSPRYKVTKRGQDVTLRCDPISSHATLYWYQQALGQGPEFLTYFNYEAQPDKSGLPSDRFSAERPEGSISTLTIQRTEQRDSAMYRCASSLGARSGETQYFGPGTRLLVL.

V usage is TRBV19 and J usage is TRBJ1-5; D is unresolved. This CDR3 has 15 residues. Deletions cut 5 bases from V and 1 base from J, with 12 bases between. Germline CDR1 and CDR2: LNHDA and SQIVND (reference sequence). DNA of the CDR3: TGTGCCAGTAGTTATAACCCCGGGAGCAATCAGCCCCAGCATTTT. It translates to CASSYNPGSNQPQHF.

This chain joins TRBV2 and TRBJ1-2; D possibly corresponds to TRBD1 (5 bases). CDR1 is SNHLY, CDR2 FYNNEI, per germline. This CDR3 is built from 13 residues. V was clipped by 7 bases and J by 4 bases, with 13 bases between them. CDR3 residues: CASTRTPAYGYTF. DNA of the CDR3: TGTGCCAGCACCAGGACACCAGCCTATGGCTACACCTTC.

The V call is TRBV5-6, the J call TRBJ1-2; D is possibly TRBD1 (6 bases). CDR1 and CDR2 from the germline V gene are SGHDT and YYEEEE. V was shortened by 0 bases and J by 5 bases, with 11 bases between the two germline ends. The CDR3 contains 14 residues. The CDR3 region is CASSLGQDVYGYTF. In DNA form, the CDR3 reads TGTGCCAGCAGCTTGGGACAGGACGTGTATGGCTACACCTTC. Combining the CDR3 with reference TRBV5-6 and TRBJ1-2 gives the whole variable domain DAGVTQSPTHLIKTRGQQVTLRCSPKSGHDTVSWYQQALGQGPQFIFQYYEEEERQRGNFPDRFSGHQFPNYSSELNVNALLLGDSALYLCASSLGQDVYGYTFGSGTRLTVV.

The chain is built from TRBV10-3 and TRBJ2-3; D perhaps matches TRBD2 (6 bases). Germline values: CDR1 ENHRY, CDR2 SYGVKD. This CDR3 has 12 amino acids. Trimming took 7 bases from V and 4 from J, leaving 9 bases between them. The CDR3 loop is CAITGDPDTQYF. DNA for the CDR3: TGTGCCATCACGGGGGACCCAGATACGCAGTATTTT.

The chain couples TRBV6-5 to TRBJ1-2; no clear D. Deletions cut 4 bases from V and 4 bases from J, with 7 bases between. Germline CDR1 is MNHEY and CDR2 is SVGAGI. The CDR3 has 12 residues. The CDR3 reads CASSLQPYGYTF. The CDR3, as DNA: TGTGCCAGCAGTTTACAGCCCTATGGCTACACCTTC.

This clone was counted between two and nine times. This chain connects TRBV7-8 to TRBJ1-3, with D possibly matching TRBD1 (6 bases). This CDR3 has 14 amino acids. The V gene lost 5 bases and the J gene lost 0 bases, with 8 bases spanning the gap. Germline CDR1 SGHVS, CDR2 FQNEAQ. CDR3 bases: TGTGCCAGCAGCCCCAGGGGCTCTGGAAACACCATATATTTT. Its protein is CASSPRGSGNTIYF.

V usage is TRBV25-1 and J usage is TRBJ1-3; 7 bases are a match to TRBD1. This CDR3 region has 14 residues. V shed 6 bases, J shed 2 bases, and the junction held 4 bases outside the gene matches. From germline, CDR1 is MGHDK and CDR2 SYGVNS. CDR3 sequence: CASRETGTGNTIYF. The DNA of the CDR3 is TGTGCCAGCAGGGAGACAGGGACTGGAAACACCATATATTTT.

The V and J genes are TRBV4-3 and TRBJ1-2, with 7 bases aligning to TRBD1. The V and J ends lost 0 bases and 5 bases, in that order; junction bases with no gene match: 3. The CDR3 has 14 residues. Germline-derived CDR1 and CDR2 are LGHNA and YSLEER. The CDR3 region is CASSQEGGRYGYTF. Written as DNA, the CDR3 is TGCGCCAGCAGCCAAGAAGGGGGCAGGTATGGCTACACCTTC.

The chain links TRBV7-8 to TRBJ2-7; D is perhaps TRBD1 (7 bases). Germline CDR1 is SGHVS and CDR2 is FQNEAQ. This CDR3 has 18 residues. V was cut by 0 bases and J by 1 base, with 19 bases left in between. CDR3 sequence: CASSLARGGRGDSYEQYF. CDR3 bases: TGTGCCAGCAGCTTAGCGCGGGGCGGCAGGGGGGATTCCTACGAGCAGTACTTC.

The chain couples TRBV18 to TRBJ2-7; D possibly corresponds to TRBD1 (5 bases). Deletions cut 2 bases from V and 2 bases from J, with 10 bases between. The length of the CDR3 is 14 residues. In germline, CDR1 is KGHSH, CDR2 LQKENI. CDR3 bases: TGTGCCAGCTCACCAGCAGGGTGGACCTACGAGCAGTACTTC. Its translation is CASSPAGWTYEQYF. Together with reference TRBV18 and TRBJ2-7, the CDR3 gives the full variable domain: NAGVMQNPRHLVRRRGQEARLRCSPMKGHSHVYWYRQLPEEGLKFMVYLQKENIIDESGMPKERFSAEFPKEGPSILRIQQVVRGDSAAYFCASSPAGWTYEQYFGPGTRLTVT.

In DNA, the CDR3 is TGTGCCAGCAGTTTAAGTTCTAGGAGGGAAGCTTTCTTT. Amino acids: CASSLSSRREAFF. The chain employs TRBV12-3 or TRBV12-4 and TRBJ1-1; D gene ambiguous. V gave up 2 bases and J gave up 8 bases, with 12 bases separating them. This CDR3 has 13 amino acids.

This sequence joins TRBV7-6 and TRBJ2-3; D might be TRBD1 (5 bases). CDR1 SGHVS and CDR2 FNYEAQ come from the germline V gene. The CDR3 extends over 13 amino acids. Trimming removed 0 bases from V and 7 bases from J, with 8 bases in between. The CDR3 DNA is TGTGCCAGCAGCTTAGCGCAGGGAAATACGCAGTATTTT. This sequence encodes CASSLAQGNTQYF.

The chain carries TRBV7-8 and TRBJ1-2; D gene uncertain. The CDR3 is 16 amino acids. V lost 5 bases, J lost 0 bases, and 16 bases lay in between. Germline-derived CDR1 and CDR2 are SGHVS and FQNEAQ. The CDR3 DNA reads TGTGCCAGCAGCCATATTCAATCCCAGGCTAACTATGGCTACACCTTC. As protein: CASSHIQSQANYGYTF.

V usage is TRBV21-1 and J usage is TRBJ2-7; the tabulated D call, TRBD2, remains unverified against the DNA. TRBV21-1 is noted as a pseudogene. The CDR3 covers 13 residues. Here the CDR3 DNA reads TGTGCCAGCAGCAAAGGGGGAGAATACGAGCAGTACTTC. Translated: CASSKGGEYEQYF.

The chain recombines TRBV14 with TRBJ2-6, with D unclear. The V end was cut by 1 base, the J end by 2 bases, with 12 bases between. Germline CDR1 and CDR2: SGHDN and FVKESK. This CDR3 contains 17 residues. The CDR3 loop is CASSQGRLGTGANVLTF. For the CDR3, the DNA is TGTGCCAGCAGCCAAGGAAGACTTGGGACTGGGGCCAACGTCCTGACTTTC.

This chain links TRBV18 with TRBJ2-5; D is ambiguous. CDR1 KGHSH and CDR2 LQKENI come from the germline V gene. V dropped 0 bases and J dropped 5 bases, with 4 bases sitting between them. This CDR3 spans 12 amino acids. The CDR3 protein is CASSPPSETQYF. CDR3 sequence (DNA): TGTGCCAGCTCACCACCTTCGGAGACCCAGTACTTC.

The gene calls are TRBV5-4 and TRBJ2-3; 12 positions agree with TRBD1. This CDR3 has 15 residues. Germline values: CDR1 SGHNT, CDR2 YYREEE (reference sequence). V trimming: 4 bases; J trimming: 5 bases; junction bases outside the gene matches: 5. The CDR3 bases are TGTGCCAGCAGCATGGGACAGGGGGCCGGAGATACGCAGTATTTT. Amino acids: CASSMGQGAGDTQYF.

The chain employs TRBV6-6 and TRBJ1-6; D is unclear. Germline CDR1 reads MNHNY; CDR2 reads SVGAGI (reference sequence). The CDR3 loop spans 16 amino acids. V was trimmed by 0 bases and J by 6 bases, leaving 12 bases between them. The CDR3 loop reads CASSYSNVGLNSPLHF. In nucleotides, the CDR3 is TGTGCCAGCAGTTACTCGAACGTCGGTCTTAATTCACCCCTCCACTTT.

This clone showed up just once. The CDR3 here is CSASLQGAIPNYGYTF. CDR3 bases: TGCAGTGCTAGTCTTCAGGGGGCGATTCCTAACTATGGCTACACCTTC. The chain recombines TRBV20-1 with TRBJ1-2, with 8 bases fitting TRBD1. Per germline, CDR1 DFQATT and CDR2 SNEGSKA (reference sequence). The CDR3 is 16 amino acids. With V trimmed by 3 bases and J by 0 bases, 9 bases remained unmatched.

The V gene is TRBV7-8, the J gene TRBJ2-3, with D possibly TRBD2 on 6 matching bases. V lost 5 bases and J lost 5, with 17 bases in between. CDR3 size: 15 residues. Per the germline V gene, CDR1 is SGHVS and CDR2 is FQNEAQ. In nucleotides, the CDR3 is TGTGCCAGCAGCCCGGCCGGGGGTACGAAAGATACGCAGTATTTT. Protein sequence: CASSPAGGTKDTQYF.

The chain uses TRBV9 and TRBJ1-2, with a weak D call TRBD1 (6 bases). The germline gives CDR1 SGDLS, CDR2 YYNGEE. This CDR3 comprises 13 residues. With 3 bases removed from V and 10 bases from J, the gap between germline ends came to 16 bases. The CDR3 protein is CASSAEQGNYYTF. The CDR3 region has the DNA TGTGCCAGCAGCGCCGAACAGGGCAATTACTACACCTTC.

The CDR3 region is CSAWFHEQYF. In nucleotides, the CDR3 is TGCAGTGCTTGGTTCCACGAGCAGTACTTC. This chain connects TRBV20-1 to TRBJ2-7; D is unresolved. This CDR3 region has 10 residues. Germline V lookup: CDR1 DFQATT, CDR2 SNEGSKA (reference sequence). The ends were cut back, 5 bases at V and 5 bases at J, with 7 bases in the middle.

V and J are TRBV5-1 and TRBJ1-3; no definite D call. The CDR3 is 16 residues long. Per germline, CDR1 SGHRS and CDR2 YFSETQ. V was shortened by 0 bases and J by 0 bases, with 10 bases between the two germline ends. DNA of the CDR3: TGCGCCAGCAGCTTGGACCAGGTTGACTCTGGAAACACCATATATTTT. It yields the protein CASSLDQVDSGNTIYF.

The chain links TRBV11-3 to TRBJ2-7; D unclear. The CDR3 spans 12 residues. Germline values: CDR1 SGHNT, CDR2 YENEEA. Trimming stripped 5 bases from V and 5 bases from J, with 10 bases between. The CDR3 bases are TGTGCCAGCAGCAAAGATCACCACGAGCAGTACTTC. This translates into CASSKDHHEQYF.

This clone was recorded a few times. The rearrangement uses TRBV6-5 and TRBJ1-2; possible D gene TRBD1, 6 bases. Germline V lookup: CDR1 MNHEY, CDR2 SVGAGI. CDR3 length equals 14 residues. V was shortened by 2 bases and J by 6 bases, with 13 bases between the two germline ends. The chain's CDR3 is CASSYATGRHGYTF. CDR3 coding DNA: TGTGCCAGCAGTTACGCTACAGGGAGGCATGGCTACACCTTC.

V usage is TRBV7-9 and J usage is TRBJ2-7, with a tentative D call TRBD1 (5 bases). Trimming shortened V by 3 bases and J by 4 bases, and 19 bases separated the two germline ends. Per germline, CDR1 SEHNR and CDR2 FQNEAQ (reference sequence). There are 16 residues in the CDR3. CDR3 sequence reads: CASSFRWQGDNYEQYF. The CDR3 DNA reads TGTGCCAGCAGCTTTCGGTGGCAGGGCGATAATTACGAGCAGTACTTC.

The chain recombines TRBV7-2 with TRBJ1-5; D perhaps matches TRBD1 (5 bases). Trimming shortened V by 4 bases and J by 11 bases, and 12 bases separated the two germline ends. CDR3 length: 12 residues. Germline CDR1 reads SGHTA; CDR2 reads FQGNSA. CDR3 protein: CASSSDRGAQHF. The CDR3 nucleotides are TGTGCCAGCAGCTCCGACAGAGGGGCCCAGCATTTT.